One and the same sample provided the 2 T cell receptor beta chains below, sequenced in a study of CXCR3-negative and CXCR3-positive naive CD8 T cells. The libraries of TRB cDNA were prepared using 5' RACE with UMI labels. TCRdb reanalyzed the 5' RACE reads and collapses them to one entry per CDR3 protein, without DNA. The table gives some 66,000 distinct CDR3 sequences; the top ten clones make up approximately 1.5% of it. Sequencing used naive CXCR3- CD8+ T cells from blood. Subset specified: CD45RO-CCR7+CD27+CD95- naive CD8+ T cells lacking CXCR3 (TNR3-). These receptors were obtained from a human donor in good health. Some clones in this sample may be carry-over from other donors' samples.

The V and J genes are TRBV5-1 and TRBJ2-1; TCRdb outputs TRBD1, but without DNA this stays unchecked. The CDR3 runs 11 residues. CDR1 is SGHRS and CDR2 is YFSETQ in the germline V gene. This chain's CDR3 is CASSLVRGPRF.

The rearrangement links TRBV13 to TRBJ1-2; no DNA is available, so the TRBD1 call from TCRdb remains unchecked. CDR1 and CDR2 (germline): PRHDT, FYEKMQ (reference sequence). The CDR3 runs to 16 residues. This CDR3 is CASSSTEWTGYYGYTF.